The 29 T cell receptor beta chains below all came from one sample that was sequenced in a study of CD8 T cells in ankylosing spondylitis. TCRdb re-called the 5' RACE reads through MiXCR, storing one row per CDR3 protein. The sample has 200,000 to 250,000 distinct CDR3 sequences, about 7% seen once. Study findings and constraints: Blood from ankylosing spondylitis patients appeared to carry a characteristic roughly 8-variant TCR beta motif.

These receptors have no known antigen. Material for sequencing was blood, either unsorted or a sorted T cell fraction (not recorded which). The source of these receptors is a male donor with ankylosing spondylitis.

The CDR3 loop reads CASSLLDTYNSPLHF. DNA for the CDR3: TGTGCCAGCAGCTTACTGGATACCTATAATTCACCCCTCCACTTT. The chain joins TRBV7-2 to TRBJ1-6; no reliable D call. Trimming took off 2 bases at V and 2 bases at J, with 7 bases between the two ends. Per germline, CDR1 SGHTA and CDR2 FQGNSA. This CDR3 has 15 amino acids.

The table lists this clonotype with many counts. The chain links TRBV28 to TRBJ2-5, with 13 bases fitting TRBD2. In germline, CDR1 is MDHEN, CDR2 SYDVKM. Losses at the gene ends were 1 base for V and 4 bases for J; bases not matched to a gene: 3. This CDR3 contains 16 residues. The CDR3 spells CASSLSLAGGVETQYF. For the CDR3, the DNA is TGTGCCAGCAGTTTATCACTAGCGGGAGGGGTAGAGACCCAGTACTTC.

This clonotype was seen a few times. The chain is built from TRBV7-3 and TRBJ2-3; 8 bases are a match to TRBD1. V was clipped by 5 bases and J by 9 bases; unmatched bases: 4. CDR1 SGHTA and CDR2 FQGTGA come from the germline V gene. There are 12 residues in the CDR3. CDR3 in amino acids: CASSPGDRTQYF. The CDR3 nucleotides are TGTGCCAGCAGCCCCGGGGACAGGACGCAGTATTTT.

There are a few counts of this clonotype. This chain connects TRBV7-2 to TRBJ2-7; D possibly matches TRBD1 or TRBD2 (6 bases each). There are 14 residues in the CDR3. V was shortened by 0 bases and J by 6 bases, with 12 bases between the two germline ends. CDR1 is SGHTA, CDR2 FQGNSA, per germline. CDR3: CASSLAPGATEQYF. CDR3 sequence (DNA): TGTGCCAGCAGCTTAGCTCCGGGGGCGACCGAGCAGTACTTC.

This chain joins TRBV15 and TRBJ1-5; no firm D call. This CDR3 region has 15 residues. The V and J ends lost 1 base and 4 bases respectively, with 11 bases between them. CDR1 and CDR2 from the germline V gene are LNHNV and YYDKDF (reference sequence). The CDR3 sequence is CATSRVRAANQPQHF. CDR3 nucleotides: TGTGCCACCAGCAGAGTCCGGGCGGCGAATCAGCCCCAGCATTTT.

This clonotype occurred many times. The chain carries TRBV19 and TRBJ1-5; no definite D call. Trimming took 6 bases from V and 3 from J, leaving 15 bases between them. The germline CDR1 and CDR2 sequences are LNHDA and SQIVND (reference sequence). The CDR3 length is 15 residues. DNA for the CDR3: TGTGCCAGTAGGGCGCAAGGGTCAAACAATCAGCCCCAGCATTTT. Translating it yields CASRAQGSNNQPQHF.

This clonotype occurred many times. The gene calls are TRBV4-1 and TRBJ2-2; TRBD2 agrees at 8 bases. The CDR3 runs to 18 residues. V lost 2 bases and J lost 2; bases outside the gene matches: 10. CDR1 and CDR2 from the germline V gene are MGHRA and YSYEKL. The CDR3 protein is CASSQPIFSGTNTGELFF. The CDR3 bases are TGCGCCAGCAGCCAACCCATCTTTAGCGGGACAAACACCGGGGAGCTGTTTTTT.

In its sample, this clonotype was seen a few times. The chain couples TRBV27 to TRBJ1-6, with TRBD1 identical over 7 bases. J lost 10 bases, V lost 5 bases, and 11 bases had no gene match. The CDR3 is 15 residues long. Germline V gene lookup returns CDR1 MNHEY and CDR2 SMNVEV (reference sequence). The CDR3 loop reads CASSPYRGERSPLHF. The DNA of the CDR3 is TGTGCCAGCAGTCCATACAGGGGAGAAAGGTCACCCCTCCACTTT.

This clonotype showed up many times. CDR3 region: CAISGDTRDYGYTF. CDR3 DNA: TGTGCCATCAGTGGTGACACTCGGGACTATGGCTACACCTTC. The chain couples TRBV10-3 to TRBJ1-2; D is undetermined. The CDR3 covers 14 residues. Trimming shortened V by 4 bases and J by 3 bases, and 12 bases separated the two germline ends. The germline CDR1 and CDR2 sequences are ENHRY and SYGVKD.

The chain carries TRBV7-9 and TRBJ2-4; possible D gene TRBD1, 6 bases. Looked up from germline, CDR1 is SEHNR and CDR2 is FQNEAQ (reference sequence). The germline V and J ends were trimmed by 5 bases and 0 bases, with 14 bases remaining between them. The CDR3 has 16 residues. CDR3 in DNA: TGTGCCAGCAGCCCGACAGGCTCACTAGCCAAAAACATTCAGTACTTC. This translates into CASSPTGSLAKNIQYF.

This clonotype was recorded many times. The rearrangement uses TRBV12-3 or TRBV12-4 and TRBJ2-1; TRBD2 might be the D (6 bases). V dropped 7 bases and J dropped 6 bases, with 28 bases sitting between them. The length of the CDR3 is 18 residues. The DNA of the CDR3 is TGTGCCAGCACCCCCGAGGCTAGCAGGGTCTTGGGGGGCAATGAGCAGTTCTTC. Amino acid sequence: CASTPEASRVLGGNEQFF.

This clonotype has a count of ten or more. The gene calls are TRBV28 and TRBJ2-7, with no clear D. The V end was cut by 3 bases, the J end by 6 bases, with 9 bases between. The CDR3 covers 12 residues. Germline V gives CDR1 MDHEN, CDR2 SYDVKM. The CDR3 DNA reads TGTGCCAGCAGTTTCTCAGCTATCGAGCAGTACTTC. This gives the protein CASSFSAIEQYF.

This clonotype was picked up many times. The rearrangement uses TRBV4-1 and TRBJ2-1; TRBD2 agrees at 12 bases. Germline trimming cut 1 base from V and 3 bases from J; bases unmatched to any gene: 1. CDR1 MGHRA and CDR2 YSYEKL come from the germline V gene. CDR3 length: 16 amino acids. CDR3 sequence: CASSQGTSGNYNEQFF. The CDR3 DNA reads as TGCGCCAGCAGCCAAGGGACTAGCGGGAACTACAATGAGCAGTTCTTC.

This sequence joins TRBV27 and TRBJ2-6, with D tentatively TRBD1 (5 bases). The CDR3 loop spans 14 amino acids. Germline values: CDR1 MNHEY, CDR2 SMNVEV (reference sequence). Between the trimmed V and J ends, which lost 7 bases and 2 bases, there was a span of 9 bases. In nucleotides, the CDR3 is TGTGCCAGCAAAAGGGGCCCTGGGGCCAACGTCCTGACTTTC. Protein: CASKRGPGANVLTF.

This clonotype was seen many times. CDR3 coding DNA: TGTGCCAGCAGCTGGTGGGCGGGGACCTCCTACAATGAGCAGTTCTTC. Protein sequence: CASSWWAGTSYNEQFF. V usage is TRBV5-5 and J usage is TRBJ2-1; tentative D call: TRBD2 (6 bases). The ends were cut back, 3 bases at V and 0 bases at J, with 13 bases in the middle. Per germline, CDR1 SGHKS and CDR2 YYEKEE (reference sequence). CDR3 length: 16 residues.

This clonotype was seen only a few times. The CDR3: CASSPDRVGRTQYF. Here the CDR3 DNA reads TGTGCCAGCAGCCCAGACAGGGTTGGGAGGACCCAGTACTTC. The chain combines TRBV7-9 with TRBJ2-5; 7 bases line up with TRBD1. There are 14 residues in the CDR3. Unmatched junction bases numbered 10, after V lost 5 bases and J lost 7 bases. CDR1 and CDR2 (germline): SEHNR, FQNEAQ (reference sequence).

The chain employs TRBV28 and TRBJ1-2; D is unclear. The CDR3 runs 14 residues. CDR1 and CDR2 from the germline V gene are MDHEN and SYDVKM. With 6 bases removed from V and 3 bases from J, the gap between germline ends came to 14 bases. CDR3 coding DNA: TGTGCCAGCAGCCCCCTGTACCGGCACTATGGCTACACCTTC. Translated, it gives CASSPLYRHYGYTF.

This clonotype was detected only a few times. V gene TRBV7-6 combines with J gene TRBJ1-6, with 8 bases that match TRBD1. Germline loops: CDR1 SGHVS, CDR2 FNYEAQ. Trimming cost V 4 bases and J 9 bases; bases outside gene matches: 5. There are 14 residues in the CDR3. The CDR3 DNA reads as TGTGCCAGCAGCTCTAGACAGGGGATTTCACCCCTCCACTTT. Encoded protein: CASSSRQGISPLHF.

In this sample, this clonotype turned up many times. In nucleotides, the CDR3 is TGTGCCAGCAGTTCCCTCGGGGGGGTAATCACAGATACGCAGTATTTT. Protein: CASSSLGGVITDTQYF. The V gene is TRBV28, the J gene TRBJ2-3; 8 positions match TRBD2. The V gene's germline CDR1 is MDHEN and CDR2 SYDVKM. This CDR3 contains 16 residues. Trimming took 4 bases from V and 2 from J; bases not matched to a gene: 8.

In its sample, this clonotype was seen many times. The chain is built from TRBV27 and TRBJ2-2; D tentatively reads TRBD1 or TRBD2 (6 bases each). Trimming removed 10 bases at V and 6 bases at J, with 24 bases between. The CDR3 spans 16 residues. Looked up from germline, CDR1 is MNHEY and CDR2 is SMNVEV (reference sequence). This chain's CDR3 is CATGDGTNGVAGELFF. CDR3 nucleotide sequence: TGTGCCACGGGAGACGGGACAAACGGCGTTGCCGGGGAGCTGTTTTTT.

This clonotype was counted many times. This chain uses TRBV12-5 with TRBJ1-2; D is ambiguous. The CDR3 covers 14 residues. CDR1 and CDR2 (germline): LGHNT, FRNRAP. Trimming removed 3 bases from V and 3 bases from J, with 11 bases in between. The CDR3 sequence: CASGFDRTYYGYTF. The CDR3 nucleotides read TGTGCTAGTGGTTTCGATAGGACTTACTATGGCTACACCTTC.

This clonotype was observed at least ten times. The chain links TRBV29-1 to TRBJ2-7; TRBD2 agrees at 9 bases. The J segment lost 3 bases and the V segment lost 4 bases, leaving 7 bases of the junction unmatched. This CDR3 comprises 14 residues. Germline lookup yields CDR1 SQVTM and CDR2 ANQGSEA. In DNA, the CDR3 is TGCAGCGTTGTTCCGACTAGCGGATTCTACGAGCAGTACTTC. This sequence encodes CSVVPTSGFYEQYF.

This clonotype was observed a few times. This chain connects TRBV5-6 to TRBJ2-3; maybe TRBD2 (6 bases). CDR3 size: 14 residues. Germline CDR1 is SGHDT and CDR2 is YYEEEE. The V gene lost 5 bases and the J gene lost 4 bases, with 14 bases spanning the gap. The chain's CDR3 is CASSRGWGADTQYF. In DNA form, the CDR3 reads TGTGCCAGCAGTCGGGGGTGGGGCGCAGATACGCAGTATTTT.

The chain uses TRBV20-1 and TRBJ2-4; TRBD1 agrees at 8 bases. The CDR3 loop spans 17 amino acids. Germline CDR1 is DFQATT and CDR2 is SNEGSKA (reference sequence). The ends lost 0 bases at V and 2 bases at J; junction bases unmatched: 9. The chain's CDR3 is CSARETWDRSPKNIQYF. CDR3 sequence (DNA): TGCAGTGCTAGAGAGACCTGGGACAGGAGTCCCAAAAACATTCAGTACTTC.

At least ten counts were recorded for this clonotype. CDR3 in DNA: TGTGCCAGCAGCCGCAATGAGCAGTTCTTC. Residues: CASSRNEQFF. The gene calls are TRBV7-9 and TRBJ2-1; D call uncertain. V lost 5 bases to trimming and J lost 6 bases, with 2 bases between them. Germline CDR1 reads SEHNR; CDR2 reads FQNEAQ (reference sequence). The CDR3 extends over 10 amino acids. Drawing the rest from reference TRBV7-9 and TRBJ2-1, the complete variable domain is DTGVSQNPRHKITKRGQNVTFRCDPISEHNRLYWYRQTLGQGPEFLTYFQNEAQLEKSRLLSDRFSAERPKGSFSTLEIQRTEQGDSAMYLCASSRNEQFFGPGTRLTVL.

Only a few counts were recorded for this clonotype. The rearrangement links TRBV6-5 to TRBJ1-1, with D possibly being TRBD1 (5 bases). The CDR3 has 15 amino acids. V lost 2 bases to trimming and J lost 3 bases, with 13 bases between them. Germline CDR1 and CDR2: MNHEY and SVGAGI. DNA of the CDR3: TGTGCCAGCAGTTACGGGGGACCGGGATACACTGAAGCTTTCTTT. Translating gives CASSYGGPGYTEAFF.

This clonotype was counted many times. CDR3 sequence reads: CASNRGGPTEAFF. Here the CDR3 DNA reads TGTGCCAGCAACAGAGGAGGGCCTACTGAAGCTTTCTTT. The chain uses TRBV12-3 or TRBV12-4 and TRBJ1-1; D gene ambiguous. There are 13 residues in the CDR3. Trimming took off 7 bases at V and 5 bases at J, with 14 bases between the two ends.

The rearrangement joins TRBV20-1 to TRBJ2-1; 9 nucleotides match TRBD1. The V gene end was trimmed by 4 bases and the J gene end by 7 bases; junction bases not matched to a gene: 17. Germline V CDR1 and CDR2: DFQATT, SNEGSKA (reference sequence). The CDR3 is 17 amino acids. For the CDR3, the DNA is TGCAGTGCTAAGGTCTGCCGGGACAGGGTATGTTGGAATGAGCAGTTCTTC. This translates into CSAKVCRDRVCWNEQFF.

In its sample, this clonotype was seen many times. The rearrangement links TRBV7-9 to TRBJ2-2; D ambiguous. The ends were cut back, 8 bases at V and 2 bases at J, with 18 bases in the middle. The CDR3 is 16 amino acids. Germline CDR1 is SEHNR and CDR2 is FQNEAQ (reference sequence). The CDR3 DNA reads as TGTGCCAGCGGAGAGGAACCCAGATCTAACACCGGGGAGCTGTTTTTT. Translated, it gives CASGEEPRSNTGELFF.